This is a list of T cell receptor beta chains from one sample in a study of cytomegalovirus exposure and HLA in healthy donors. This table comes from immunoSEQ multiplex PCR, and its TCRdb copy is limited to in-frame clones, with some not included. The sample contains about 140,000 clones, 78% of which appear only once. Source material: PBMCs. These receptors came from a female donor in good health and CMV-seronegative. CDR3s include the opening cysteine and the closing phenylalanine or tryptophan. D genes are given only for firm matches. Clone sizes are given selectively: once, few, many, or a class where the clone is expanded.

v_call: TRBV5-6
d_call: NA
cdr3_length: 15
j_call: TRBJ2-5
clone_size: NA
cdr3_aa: CASSLAQANLETQYF
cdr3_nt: TGTGCCAGCAGCTTGGCCCAAGCGAACTTGGAGACCCAGTACTTC

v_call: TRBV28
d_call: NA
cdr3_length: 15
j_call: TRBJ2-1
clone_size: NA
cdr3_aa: CASRGTGASYNEQFF
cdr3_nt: TGTGCCAGCAGGGGAACGGGAGCCTCCTACAATGAGCAGTTCTTC

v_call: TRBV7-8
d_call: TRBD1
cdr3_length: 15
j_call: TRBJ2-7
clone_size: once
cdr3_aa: CASSYSRGTAYEQYF
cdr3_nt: TGTGCCAGCAGCTATTCAAGGGGGACAGCCTACGAGCAGTACTTC

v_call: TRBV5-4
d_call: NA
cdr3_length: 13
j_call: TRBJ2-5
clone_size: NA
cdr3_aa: CASSSLQEETQYF
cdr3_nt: TGTGCCAGCAGCTCCCTACAGGAAGAGACCCAGTACTTC

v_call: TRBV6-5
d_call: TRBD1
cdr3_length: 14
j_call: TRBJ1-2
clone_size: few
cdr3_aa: CASSYTGQGDGYTF
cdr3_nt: TGTGCCAGCAGTTACACCGGACAGGGAGATGGCTACACCTTC

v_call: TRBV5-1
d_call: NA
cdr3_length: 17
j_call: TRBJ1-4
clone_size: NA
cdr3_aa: CASSPRGGRTCNEKLFF
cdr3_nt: TGCGCCAGCAGCCCCCGGGGAGGGAGGACTTGTAATGAAAAACTGTTTTTT

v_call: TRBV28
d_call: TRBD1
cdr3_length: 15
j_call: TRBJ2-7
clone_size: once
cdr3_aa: CASSFGQGHPYEQYF
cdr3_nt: TGTGCCAGCAGTTTCGGACAGGGGCACCCCTACGAGCAGTACTTC

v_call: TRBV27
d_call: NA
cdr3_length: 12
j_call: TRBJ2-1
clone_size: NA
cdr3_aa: CASSQDFNEQFF
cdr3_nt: TGTGCCAGCAGTCAGGACTTCAATGAGCAGTTCTTC

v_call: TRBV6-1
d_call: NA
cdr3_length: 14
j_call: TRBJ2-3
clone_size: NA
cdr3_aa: CASGPFLDTDTQYF
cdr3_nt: TGTGCCAGCGGCCCGTTTCTAGACACAGATACGCAGTATTTT

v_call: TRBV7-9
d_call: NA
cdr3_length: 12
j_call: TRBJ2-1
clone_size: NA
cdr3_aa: CASSRGGDEQFF
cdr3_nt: TGTGCCAGCAGCCGAGGGGGGGATGAGCAGTTCTTC

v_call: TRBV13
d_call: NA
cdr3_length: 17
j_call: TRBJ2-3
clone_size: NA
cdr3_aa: CASSIGGLRGATDTQYF
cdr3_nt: TGTGCCAGCAGCATAGGGGGATTACGGGGGGCTACAGATACGCAGTATTTT

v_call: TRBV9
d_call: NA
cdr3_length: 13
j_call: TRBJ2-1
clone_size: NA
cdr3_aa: CASSVANGNEQFF
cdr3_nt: TGTGCCAGCAGCGTAGCGAACGGGAATGAGCAGTTCTTC

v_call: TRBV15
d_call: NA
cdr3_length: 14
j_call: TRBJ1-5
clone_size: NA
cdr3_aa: CATSSQTGPQPQHF
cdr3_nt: TGTGCCACCAGCAGCCAGACAGGTCCGCAGCCCCAGCATTTT

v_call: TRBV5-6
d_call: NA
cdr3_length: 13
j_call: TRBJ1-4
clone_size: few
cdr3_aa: CASSLAGNEKLFF
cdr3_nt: TGTGCCAGCAGCTTGGCAGGGAATGAAAAACTGTTTTTT

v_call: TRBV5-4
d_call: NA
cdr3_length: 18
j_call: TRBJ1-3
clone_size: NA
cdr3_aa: CASSLGSSGAYSGNTIYF
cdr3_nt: TGTGCCAGCAGCTTGGGGTCGTCAGGCGCATACTCTGGAAACACCATATATTTT

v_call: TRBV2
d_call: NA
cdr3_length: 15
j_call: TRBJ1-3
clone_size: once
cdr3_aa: CASSEGHAAGNTIYF
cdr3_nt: TGTGCCAGCAGCGAGGGACACGCGGCTGGAAACACCATATATTTT

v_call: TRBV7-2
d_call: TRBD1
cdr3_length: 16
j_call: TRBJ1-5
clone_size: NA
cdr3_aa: CASSLGGDSGNQPQHF
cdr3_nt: TGTGCCAGCAGCTTAGGTGGGGACAGTGGCAATCAGCCCCAGCATTTT

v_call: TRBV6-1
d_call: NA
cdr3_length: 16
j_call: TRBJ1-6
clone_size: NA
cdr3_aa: CVSSGRGSSYNSPLHF
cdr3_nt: TGTGTCAGCAGTGGACGGGGGAGCTCCTATAATTCACCCCTCCACTTT

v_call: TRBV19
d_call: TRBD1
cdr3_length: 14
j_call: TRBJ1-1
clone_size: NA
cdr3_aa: CASYLQGSGTEAFF
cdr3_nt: TGTGCCAGTTACTTACAGGGGTCCGGCACTGAAGCTTTCTTT

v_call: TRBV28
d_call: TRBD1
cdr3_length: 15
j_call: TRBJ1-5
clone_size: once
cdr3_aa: CASRETGGTNQPQHF
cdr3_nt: TGTGCCAGCAGGGAAACAGGGGGAACGAATCAGCCCCAGCATTTT

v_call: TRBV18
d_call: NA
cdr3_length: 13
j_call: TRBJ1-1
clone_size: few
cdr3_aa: CASSPQRVTEAFF
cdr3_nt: TGTGCCAGCTCACCACAGCGGGTAACTGAAGCTTTCTTT

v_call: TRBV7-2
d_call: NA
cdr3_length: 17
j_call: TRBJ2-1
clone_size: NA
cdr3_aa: CASSLSPPVLGGNEQFF
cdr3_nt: TGTGCCAGCAGCTTATCCCCCCCGGTACTAGGGGGCAATGAGCAGTTCTTC

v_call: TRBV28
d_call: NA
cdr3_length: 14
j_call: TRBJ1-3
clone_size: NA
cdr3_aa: CASSLATGGNTIYF
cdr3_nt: TGTGCCAGCAGTTTGGCGACGGGAGGAAACACCATATATTTT

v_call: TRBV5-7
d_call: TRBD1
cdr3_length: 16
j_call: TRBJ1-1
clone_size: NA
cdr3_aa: CASSFRQGADGTEAFF
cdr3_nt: TGTGCCAGCAGCTTTCGCCAGGGGGCGGATGGCACTGAAGCTTTCTTT

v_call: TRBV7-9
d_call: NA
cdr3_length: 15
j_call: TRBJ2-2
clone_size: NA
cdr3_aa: CASSLGQVSTGELFF
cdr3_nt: TGTGCCAGCAGCTTAGGACAGGTATCCACCGGGGAGCTGTTTTTT

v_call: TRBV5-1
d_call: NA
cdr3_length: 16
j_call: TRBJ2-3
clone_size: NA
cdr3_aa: CASSQGRSLLGDTQYF
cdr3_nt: TGCGCCAGCTCGCAGGGTAGATCTCTGCTCGGGGATACGCAGTATTTT

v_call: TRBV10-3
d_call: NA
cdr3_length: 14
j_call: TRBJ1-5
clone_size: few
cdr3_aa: CAISQVDSNQPQHF
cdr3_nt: TGTGCCATCAGCCAGGTCGATAGCAATCAGCCCCAGCATTTT

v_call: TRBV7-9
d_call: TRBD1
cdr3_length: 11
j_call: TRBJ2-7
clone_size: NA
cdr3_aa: CASSLTGGEYF
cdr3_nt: TGTGCCAGCAGCTTGACAGGGGGCGAGTACTTC

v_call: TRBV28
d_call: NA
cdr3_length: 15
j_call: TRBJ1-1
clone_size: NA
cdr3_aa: CASSLMREADTEAFF
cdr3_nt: TGTGCCAGCAGCCTAATGAGGGAGGCGGACACTGAAGCTTTCTTT

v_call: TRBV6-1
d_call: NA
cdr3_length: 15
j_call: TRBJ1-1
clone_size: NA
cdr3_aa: CASSKDTQGNTEAFF
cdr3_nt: TGTGCCAGCAGTAAGGACACCCAGGGGAACACTGAAGCTTTCTTT

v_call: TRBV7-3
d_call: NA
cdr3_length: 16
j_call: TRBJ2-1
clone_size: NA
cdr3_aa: CASSLGGRSGHNEQFF
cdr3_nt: TGTGCCAGCAGCTTAGGGGGCCGATCTGGACACAATGAGCAGTTCTTC

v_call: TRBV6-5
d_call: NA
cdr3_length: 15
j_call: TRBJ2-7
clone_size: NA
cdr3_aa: CASSYSTYTSYEQYF
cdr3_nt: TGTGCCAGCAGTTACTCGACTTATACTTCTTACGAGCAGTACTTC

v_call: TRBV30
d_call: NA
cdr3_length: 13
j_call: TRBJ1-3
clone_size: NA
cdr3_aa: CAGLDFSGNTIYF
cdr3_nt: TGTGCCGGTCTTGACTTCTCTGGAAACACCATATATTTT

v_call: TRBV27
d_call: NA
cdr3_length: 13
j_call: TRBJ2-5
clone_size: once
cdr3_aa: CASSPTGTQTQYF
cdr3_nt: TGTGCCAGCAGTCCCACAGGGACACAGACCCAGTACTTC

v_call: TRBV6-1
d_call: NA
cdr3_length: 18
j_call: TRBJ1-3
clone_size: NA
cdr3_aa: CASSESFPTPFSGNTIYF
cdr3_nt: TGTGCCAGCAGTGAATCCTTCCCGACACCTTTCTCTGGAAACACCATATATTTT

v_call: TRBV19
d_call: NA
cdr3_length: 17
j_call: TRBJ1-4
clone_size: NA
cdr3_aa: CASSTSRSGGTNEKLFF
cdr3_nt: TGTGCCAGTAGTACCTCGCGGTCCGGCGGAACTAATGAAAAACTGTTTTTT

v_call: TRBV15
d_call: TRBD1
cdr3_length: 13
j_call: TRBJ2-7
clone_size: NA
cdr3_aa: CATSRVGGDRMYF
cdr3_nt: TGTGCCACCAGCAGAGTAGGTGGGGACAGGATGTACTTC

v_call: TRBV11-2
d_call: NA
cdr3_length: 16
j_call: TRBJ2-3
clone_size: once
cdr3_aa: CASSVPQGGSTDTQYF
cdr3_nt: TGTGCCAGCAGCGTCCCACAGGGCGGAAGCACAGATACGCAGTATTTT

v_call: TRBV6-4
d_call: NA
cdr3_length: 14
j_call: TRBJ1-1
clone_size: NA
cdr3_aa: CASSDSMGDTPAFF
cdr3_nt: TGTGCCAGCAGTGACTCGATGGGGGACACCCCGGCTTTCTTT

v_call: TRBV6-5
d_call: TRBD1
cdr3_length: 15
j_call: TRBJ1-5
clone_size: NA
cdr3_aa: CASSWTGGVNQPQHF
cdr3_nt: TGTGCCAGCAGTTGGACAGGGGGTGTTAATCAGCCCCAGCATTTT

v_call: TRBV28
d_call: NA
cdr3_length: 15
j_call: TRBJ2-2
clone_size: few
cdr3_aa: CASSSPRRLAGELFF
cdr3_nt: TGTGCCAGCAGTTCCCCTCGGCGACTAGCCGGGGAGCTGTTTTTT

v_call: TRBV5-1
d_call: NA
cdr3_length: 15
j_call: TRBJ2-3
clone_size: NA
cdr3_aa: CASSLAGHNTDTQYF
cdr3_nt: TGCGCCAGCAGCTTGGCTGGACACAACACAGATACGCAGTATTTT

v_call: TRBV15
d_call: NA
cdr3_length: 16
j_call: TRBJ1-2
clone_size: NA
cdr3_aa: CATSRDLILQPLGHTF
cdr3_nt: TGTGCCACCAGCAGAGATCTTATATTACAGCCTTTGGGCCACACCTTC

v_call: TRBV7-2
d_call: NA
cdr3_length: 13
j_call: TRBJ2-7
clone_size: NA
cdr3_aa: CASSFRNLYEQYF
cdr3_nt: TGTGCCAGCAGCTTCCGCAACCTCTACGAGCAGTACTTC

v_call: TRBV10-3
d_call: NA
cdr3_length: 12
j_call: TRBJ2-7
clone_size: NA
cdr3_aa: CAISVGYSEQYF
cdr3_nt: TGTGCCATCAGTGTGGGCTACTCGGAGCAGTACTTC

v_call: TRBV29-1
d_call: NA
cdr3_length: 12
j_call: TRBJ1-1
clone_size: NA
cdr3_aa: CSAKDTNTEAFF
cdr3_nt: TGCAGCGCCAAGGACACGAACACTGAAGCTTTCTTT

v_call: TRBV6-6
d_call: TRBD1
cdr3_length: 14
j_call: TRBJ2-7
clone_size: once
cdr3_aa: CASSGDRGSHEQYF
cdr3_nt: TGTGCCAGCAGTGGGGACAGGGGAAGCCACGAGCAGTACTTC

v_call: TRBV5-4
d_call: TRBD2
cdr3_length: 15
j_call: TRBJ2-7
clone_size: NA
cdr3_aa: CASSLDRTSSREQYF
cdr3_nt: TGTGCCAGCAGCTTGGATAGGACTAGCTCCCGCGAGCAGTACTTC

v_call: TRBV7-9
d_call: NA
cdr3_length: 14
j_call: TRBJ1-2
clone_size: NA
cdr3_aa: CSSSSRQFNYGYTF
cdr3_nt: TGTTCCAGCAGCTCCCGACAGTTTAACTATGGCTACACCTTC

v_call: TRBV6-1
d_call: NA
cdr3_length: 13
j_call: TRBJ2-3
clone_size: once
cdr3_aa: CASSFSGTDTQYF
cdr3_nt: TGTGCCAGCAGTTTTTCGGGTACAGATACGCAGTATTTT

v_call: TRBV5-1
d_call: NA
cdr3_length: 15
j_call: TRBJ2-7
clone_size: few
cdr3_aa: CASSLPLGQTYEQYF
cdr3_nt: TGCGCCAGCAGCTTGCCCCTGGGGCAGACCTACGAGCAGTACTTC

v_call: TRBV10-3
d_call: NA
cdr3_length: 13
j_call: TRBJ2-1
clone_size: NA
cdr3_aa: CAIEDGQHNEQFF
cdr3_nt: TGTGCCATCGAGGACGGACAGCACAATGAGCAGTTCTTC

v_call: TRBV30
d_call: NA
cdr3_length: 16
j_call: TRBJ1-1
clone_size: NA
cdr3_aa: CAWRAQQGWHNTEAFF
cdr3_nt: TGTGCCTGGAGGGCCCAGCAGGGTTGGCACAACACTGAAGCTTTCTTT